There are a few counts of the clone carrying this T cell receptor (beta chain). The antigen is unknown. As the method for making TCR beta libraries, quantitative 5'-RACE with molecular barcodes was used. From the 5' RACE reads, TCRdb called clonotypes with MiXCR, one entry per CDR3 protein. The sample includes more than 600,000 distinct CDR3 sequences, 15% to 20% of them seen just once. The record originates from a study of CD8 T cells in ankylosing spondylitis. Overall study results and limits: As reported, disease-linked clones showed significant enrichment in matched ankylosing spondylitis synovial fluid. A subset of motif variants has previously been described in the synovial fluid and blood of reactive arthritis. Disease-linked clones proved CD8+ and comparatively uncommon in peripheral blood. A TCR beta motif of eight highly homologous variants appeared characteristic of ankylosing spondylitis blood.

The CDR3 consists of 12 residues. The V gene lost 3 bases and the J gene lost 16 bases, with 16 bases spanning the gap. Material: blood, either unsorted or a sorted T cell fraction (not recorded which). The rearrangement joins TRBV12-3 or TRBV12-4 to TRBJ1-5; D ambiguous. This clonotype originated in a male donor with ankylosing spondylitis. The CDR3 DNA sequence: TGTGCCAGCAGTTTTTCGTCTTTAGGGTATCATTTT. Translated, it gives CASSFSSLGYHF.